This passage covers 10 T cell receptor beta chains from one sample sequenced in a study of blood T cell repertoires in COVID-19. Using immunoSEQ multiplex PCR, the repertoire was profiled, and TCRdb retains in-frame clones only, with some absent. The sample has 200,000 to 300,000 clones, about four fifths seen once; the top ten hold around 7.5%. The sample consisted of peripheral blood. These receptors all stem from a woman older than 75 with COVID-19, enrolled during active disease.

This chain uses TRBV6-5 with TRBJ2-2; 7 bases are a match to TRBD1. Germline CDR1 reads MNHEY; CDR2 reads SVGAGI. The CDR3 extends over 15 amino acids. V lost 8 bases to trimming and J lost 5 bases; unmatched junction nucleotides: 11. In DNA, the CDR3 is TGTGCCAGCGAGGGGGCCCTCCGGGGTACCGGGGAGCTGTTTTTT. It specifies CASEGALRGTGELFF.

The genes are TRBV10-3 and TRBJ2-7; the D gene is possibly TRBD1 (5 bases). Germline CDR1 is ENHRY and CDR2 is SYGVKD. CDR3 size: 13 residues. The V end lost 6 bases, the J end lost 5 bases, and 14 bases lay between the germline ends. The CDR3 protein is CAISATGDHEQYF. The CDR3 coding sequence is TGTGCCATCAGCGCAACAGGAGACCACGAGCAGTACTTC.

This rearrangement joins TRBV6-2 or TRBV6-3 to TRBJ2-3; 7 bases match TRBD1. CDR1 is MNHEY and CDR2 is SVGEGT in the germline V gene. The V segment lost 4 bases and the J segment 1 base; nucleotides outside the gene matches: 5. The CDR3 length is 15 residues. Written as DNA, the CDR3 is TGTGCCAGCAGTTCCCGACAGGGAGGCACAGATACGCAGTATTTT. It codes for CASSSRQGGTDTQYF.

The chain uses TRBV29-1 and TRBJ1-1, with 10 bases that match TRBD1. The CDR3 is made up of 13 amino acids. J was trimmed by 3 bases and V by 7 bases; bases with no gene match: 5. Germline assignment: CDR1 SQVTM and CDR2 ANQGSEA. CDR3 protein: CSARTGGHTEAFF. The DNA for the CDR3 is TGCAGCGCCCGGACAGGGGGTCACACTGAAGCTTTCTTT.

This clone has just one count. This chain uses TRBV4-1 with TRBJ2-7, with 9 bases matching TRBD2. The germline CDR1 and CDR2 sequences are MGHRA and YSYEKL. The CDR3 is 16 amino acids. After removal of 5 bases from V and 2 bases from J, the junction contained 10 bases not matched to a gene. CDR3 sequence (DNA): TGCGCCAGCAGCACAAAACAGGGCGGGAGGGCCTACGAGCAGTACTTC. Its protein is CASSTKQGGRAYEQYF.

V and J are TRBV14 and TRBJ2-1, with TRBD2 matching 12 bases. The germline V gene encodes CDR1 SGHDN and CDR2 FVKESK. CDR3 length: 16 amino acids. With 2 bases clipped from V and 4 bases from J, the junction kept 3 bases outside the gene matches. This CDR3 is CASSQRGLAGYNEQFF. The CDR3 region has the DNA TGTGCCAGCAGCCAACGGGGACTAGCGGGTTACAATGAGCAGTTCTTC.

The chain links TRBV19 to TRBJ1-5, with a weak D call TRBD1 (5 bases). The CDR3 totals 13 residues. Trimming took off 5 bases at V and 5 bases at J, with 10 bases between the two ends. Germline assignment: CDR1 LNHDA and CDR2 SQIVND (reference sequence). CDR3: CASSVQGHQPQHF. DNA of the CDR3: TGTGCCAGTAGTGTTCAGGGCCATCAGCCCCAGCATTTT.

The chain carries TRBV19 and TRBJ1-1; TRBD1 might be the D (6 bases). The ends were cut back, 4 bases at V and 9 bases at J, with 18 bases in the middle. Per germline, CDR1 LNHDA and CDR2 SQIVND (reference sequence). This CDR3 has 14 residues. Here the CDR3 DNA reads TGTGCCAGTAGTACACAGGGTAAAACGGGAAAAGCTTTCTTT. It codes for CASSTQGKTGKAFF. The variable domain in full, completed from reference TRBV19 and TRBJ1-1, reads DGGITQSPKYLFRKEGQNVTLSCEQNLNHDAMYWYRQDPGQGLRLIYYSQIVNDFQKGDIAEGYSVSREKKESFPLTVTSAQKNPTAFYLCASSTQGKTGKAFFGQGTRLTVV.

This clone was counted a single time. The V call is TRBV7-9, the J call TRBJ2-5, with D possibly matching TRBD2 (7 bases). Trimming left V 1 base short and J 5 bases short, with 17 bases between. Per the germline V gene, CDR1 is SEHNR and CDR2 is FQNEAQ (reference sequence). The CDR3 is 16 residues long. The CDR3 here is CASSLGSSGGGETQYF. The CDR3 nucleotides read TGTGCCAGCAGCTTAGGATCGTCGGGGGGCGGGGAGACCCAGTACTTC. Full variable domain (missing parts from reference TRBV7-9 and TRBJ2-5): DTGVSQNPRHKITKRGQNVTFRCDPISEHNRLYWYRQTLGQGPEFLTYFQNEAQLEKSRLLSDRFSAERPKGSFSTLEIQRTEQGDSAMYLCASSLGSSGGGETQYFGPGTRLLVL.

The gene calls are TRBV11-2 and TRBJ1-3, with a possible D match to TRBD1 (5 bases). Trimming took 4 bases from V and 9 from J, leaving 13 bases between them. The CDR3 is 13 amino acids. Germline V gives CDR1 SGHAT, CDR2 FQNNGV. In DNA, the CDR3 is TGTGCCAGCAGCTACGACAGAACCGCCACCATATATTTT. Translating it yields CASSYDRTATIYF.